Below, 31 T cell receptor beta chains from the same sample are listed, as sequenced in a study of response to subunit inactivated influenza vaccine. TCRdb itself ran the RT-PCR reads through MiXCR, one entry per CDR3 protein. The sample has under 800,000 distinct CDR3 sequences; about 15% are singletons. The sample consisted of PBMCs from blood, taken approximately 15 days before vaccination. These receptors came from a man aged 50 to 60 who received an inactivated influenza vaccine.

CDR3 amino acids: CAWSAGISYEQYF. The CDR3 nucleotides are TGTGCCTGGAGTGCCGGTATCTCCTACGAGCAGTACTTC. The genes are TRBV30 and TRBJ2-7, with D uncertain. Trimming shortened V by 1 base and J by 0 bases, and 7 bases separated the two germline ends. CDR3 size: 13 residues. CDR1 and CDR2 from the germline V gene are GTSNPN and SVGIG (reference sequence).

The rearrangement links TRBV7-3 to TRBJ2-1; 10 bases match TRBD2. J gave up 5 bases and V 2 bases, and 9 bases lay outside the gene matches. The CDR3 consists of 17 residues. Germline CDR1 reads SGHTA; CDR2 reads FQGTGA. This chain's CDR3 is CASSLGAGTSDHNEQFF. CDR3 DNA sequence: TGTGCCAGCAGCTTAGGTGCAGGGACTAGCGATCACAATGAGCAGTTCTTC.

This rearrangement joins TRBV4-1 to TRBJ1-4; no definite D call. V shed 1 base and J shed 8 bases, with 17 bases lying between them. CDR1 is MGHRA, CDR2 YSYEKL, per germline. The length of the CDR3 is 16 residues. The CDR3 region is CASSQAGGRKDEKLFF. In nucleotides, the CDR3 is TGCGCCAGCAGCCAAGCTGGAGGGAGGAAGGACGAAAAACTGTTTTTT.

The V call is TRBV12-3 or TRBV12-4, the J call TRBJ1-5, with no clear D. Trimming took 3 bases from V and 2 from J, leaving 8 bases between them. The CDR3 totals 14 residues. Here the CDR3 reads CASSFRAGNQPQHF. The CDR3 DNA reads TGTGCCAGCAGTTTCCGGGCCGGCAATCAGCCCCAGCATTTT.

V gene TRBV18 combines with J gene TRBJ2-1, with 14 nucleotides matching TRBD2. Germline V gene lookup returns CDR1 KGHSH and CDR2 LQKENI. The trim removed 5 bases at V and 4 bases at J, leaving 4 bases unmatched. CDR3 length: 16 amino acids. Here the CDR3 DNA reads TGTGCCAGCTCAAGACTAGCGGGAGGGGGGTACAATGAGCAGTTCTTC. Translation: CASSRLAGGGYNEQFF.

This clonotype turned up a few times. The rearrangement joins TRBV27 to TRBJ2-2; D uncertain. This CDR3 spans 13 amino acids. V was pared by 4 bases and J by 7 bases, with 10 bases between. Germline V gene sequence: CDR1 MNHEY, CDR2 SMNVEV (reference sequence). CDR3 nucleotide sequence: TGTGCCAGCAGTTCATATCGCAGCGGGGAGCTGTTTTTT. It is translated as CASSSYRSGELFF.

About this clonotype: Given a much more abundant clone one base away, this may be a read error. The rearrangement uses TRBV3-1 and TRBJ2-5; D is uncertain. This CDR3 comprises 14 residues. Germline CDR1 is LGHDT and CDR2 is YNNKEL (reference sequence). Trimming shortened V by 0 bases and J by 2 bases, and 7 bases separated the two germline ends. CDR3 in amino acids: CASSQDCVQETQYF. As DNA, the CDR3 is TGTGCCAGCAGCCAAGACTGTGTTCAAGAGACCCAGTACTTC.

This clonotype was recorded a few times. The chain has TRBV7-2 and TRBJ2-5; D unclear. The V gene lost 6 bases and the J gene lost 4 bases, with 21 bases spanning the gap. CDR1 is SGHTA and CDR2 is FQGNSA in the germline V gene. The CDR3 consists of 16 residues. For the CDR3, the DNA is TGTGCCAGCAGTTCGCCACCGTACATGATTCCAGAGACCCAGTACTTC. This codes for CASSSPPYMIPETQYF.

V usage is TRBV3-1 and J usage is TRBJ2-5; 9 bases are a match to TRBD2. Trimming at V came to 2 bases and at J to 3 bases, leaving 1 base not matched to a gene. This CDR3 has 14 amino acids. The germline CDR1 and CDR2 sequences are LGHDT and YNNKEL (reference sequence). Here the CDR3 reads CASSQLAGKETQYF. The CDR3 coding sequence is TGTGCCAGCAGCCAACTAGCGGGGAAAGAGACCCAGTACTTC.

The chain links TRBV20-1 to TRBJ2-3; a weak D match, TRBD2 (6 bases). The CDR3 has 15 amino acids. Trimming took 5 bases from V and 4 from J, leaving 19 bases between them. CDR1 DFQATT and CDR2 SNEGSKA come from the germline V gene (reference sequence). The DNA of the CDR3 is TGCAGTGCTGATCCGGGGGTACAGGATGCAGATACGCAGTATTTT. The encoded protein is CSADPGVQDADTQYF.

The chain recombines TRBV28 with TRBJ2-7; 11 bases map to TRBD1. Germline-derived CDR1 and CDR2 are MDHEN and SYDVKM. V trimming: 5 bases; J trimming: 5 bases; junction bases outside the gene matches: 8. The CDR3 has 15 amino acids. CDR3 loop: CASSTPGQGAHEQYF. In DNA, the CDR3 is TGTGCCAGCAGTACACCCGGACAGGGGGCCCACGAGCAGTACTTC.

The chain carries TRBV27 and TRBJ2-2, with D unclear. Germline V gene sequence: CDR1 MNHEY, CDR2 SMNVEV (reference sequence). The CDR3 contains 13 residues. The germline V and J ends were trimmed by 3 bases and 6 bases, with 8 bases remaining between them. The CDR3, as DNA: TGTGCCAGCAGTTTTGCGGCGGCCGGGGAGCTGTTTTTT. Translated, it gives CASSFAAAGELFF.

This clonotype occurred a few times. The chain combines TRBV9 with TRBJ1-4, with D possibly being TRBD1 (6 bases). Germline V gene data show CDR1 as SGDLS and CDR2 as YYNGEE. V was cut by 6 bases and J by 8 bases, with 20 bases left in between. This CDR3 contains 15 residues. The CDR3, as DNA: TGTGCCAGCAATAGGGGGACCAAGAGGGGAGAAAAACTGTTTTTT. Translated: CASNRGTKRGEKLFF.

This clonotype was seen only a few times. The rearrangement joins TRBV10-3 to TRBJ2-1; 7 bases align to TRBD2. The CDR3 covers 18 residues. CDR1 and CDR2 (germline): ENHRY, SYGVKD. Losses at the gene ends were 1 base for V and 0 bases for J; bases not matched to a gene: 9. CDR3 loop: CAISEFLIGGSSYNEQFF. Written as DNA, the CDR3 is TGTGCCATCAGTGAGTTTCTTATCGGCGGGAGCTCCTACAATGAGCAGTTCTTC.

The chain is built from TRBV12-3 or TRBV12-4 and TRBJ2-1, with 13 bases lining up with TRBD2. V shed 4 bases and J 10 bases; nucleotides not matched to a gene: 10. The CDR3 totals 16 residues. For the CDR3, the DNA is TGTGCCAGCAGTTCGGGGGGTACTAGCGGGGGGGCAGAGCAGTTCTTC. It specifies CASSSGGTSGGAEQFF.

CDR3 protein: CASSQGLHRELLEQYF. The CDR3 DNA reads TGCGCCAGCAGCCAAGGGCTCCACAGGGAACTACTCGAGCAGTACTTC. The rearrangement links TRBV4-1 to TRBJ2-7; a weak D match, TRBD1 (6 bases). Trimming left V 1 base short and J 6 bases short, with 19 bases between. This CDR3 has 16 amino acids. Per germline, CDR1 MGHRA and CDR2 YSYEKL.

This clonotype was observed a few times. The chain uses TRBV6-2 or TRBV6-3 and TRBJ2-1, with 7 bases lining up with TRBD1. Germline CDR1 and CDR2: MNHEY and SVGEGT. The CDR3 has 15 residues. The J segment lost 7 bases and the V segment lost 6 bases, leaving 12 bases of the junction unmatched. CDR3 sequence (DNA): TGTGCCAGCAGCCGCCGGGACAGCCGTAAGAATGAGCAGTTCTTC. It specifies CASSRRDSRKNEQFF.

This clonotype was picked up many times. The rearrangement joins TRBV5-1 to TRBJ1-1; 9 nucleotides agree with TRBD1. CDR3 length: 15 amino acids. With 3 bases clipped from V and 0 bases from J, the junction kept 3 bases outside the gene matches. Germline CDR1 SGHRS, CDR2 YFSETQ. This CDR3 reads CASSWGQGLNTEAFF. The CDR3 DNA follows: TGCGCCAGCAGCTGGGGACAGGGACTGAACACTGAAGCTTTCTTT.

In regard to this clonotype: The junction and the germline gene differ at one end; a read error may be behind it. This chain links TRBV20-1 with TRBJ1-5; weak D call: TRBD1 (5 bases). Per the germline V gene, CDR1 is DFQATT and CDR2 is SNEGSKA (reference sequence). The CDR3 is 19 residues long. The CDR3 DNA sequence: TGCTGTGCTAGAGATGTTCTTGATCGCAGGGTGGGCAACAATCAGCCCCAGCATTTT. Encoded protein: CCARDVLDRRVGNNQPQHF.

This clonotype was recorded at least ten times. V usage is TRBV6-6 and J usage is TRBJ2-1, with a possible D match to TRBD2 (5 bases). Between the trimmed V and J ends, which lost 4 bases and 4 bases, there was a span of 8 bases. The CDR3 runs 13 residues. Germline V gene sequence: CDR1 MNHNY, CDR2 SVGAGI (reference sequence). The CDR3 region has the DNA TGTGCCAGCAGTTCCGGGAATTACAATGAGCAGTTCTTC. Protein product: CASSSGNYNEQFF.

This clonotype was seen a handful of times. The chain couples TRBV7-8 to TRBJ1-5; D gene uncertain. Germline loops: CDR1 SGHVS, CDR2 FQNEAQ. CDR3 length equals 16 residues. V shed 0 bases and J shed 4 bases, with 13 bases lying between them. The CDR3 reads CASSLAPRIPNQPQHF. In DNA, the CDR3 is TGTGCCAGCAGCTTAGCGCCTAGGATACCTAATCAGCCCCAGCATTTT.

The gene calls are TRBV20-1 and TRBJ2-3; possibly TRBD2 for D (6 bases). The CDR3 loop spans 17 amino acids. Per the germline V gene, CDR1 is DFQATT and CDR2 is SNEGSKA (reference sequence). CDR3 amino acids: CRASGLEGMGSTDTQYF. Written as DNA, the CDR3 is TGCAGGGCGTCGGGACTCGAAGGAATGGGGAGCACAGATACGCAGTATTTT.

About this clonotype: A single base separates this from a much larger clone, so it may be a read error. V and J are TRBV7-2 and TRBJ2-1, with 10 nucleotides matching TRBD2. CDR1 SGHTA and CDR2 FQGNSA come from the germline V gene. V shed 5 bases and J 1 base; nucleotides not matched to a gene: 8. The CDR3 runs to 17 residues. CDR3 DNA: TGTGCCAGCAGCAATTCCCTAGCGGGGGTTTCCTACAATGAGCAGTTCTTC. Its translation is CASSNSLAGVSYNEQFF.

There are many counts of this clonotype. The rearrangement uses TRBV2 and TRBJ2-7, with D perhaps matching TRBD1 (5 bases). Trimming stripped 1 base from V and 5 bases from J, with 15 bases between. This CDR3 has 15 residues. Germline V gene sequence: CDR1 SNHLY, CDR2 FYNNEI. This CDR3 is CASSEDPGLSHEQYF. The CDR3, as DNA: TGTGCCAGCAGTGAAGACCCAGGGTTGTCCCACGAGCAGTACTTC.

This clonotype was counted ten times or more. J is TRBJ2-7 and V is TRBV12-3 or TRBV12-4; 7 bases map to TRBD2. This CDR3 contains 15 residues. J gave up 0 bases and V 7 bases, and 9 bases lay outside the gene matches. CDR3 in DNA: TGTGCCAGCACCTCTGGCGGGAGCGTCTCCTACGAGCAGTACTTC. Amino acid sequence: CASTSGGSVSYEQYF.

V and J are TRBV6-4 and TRBJ2-3; D not resolved. Germline assignment: CDR1 MRHNA and CDR2 SNTAGT. This CDR3 is built from 13 residues. The V and J ends lost 2 bases and 3 bases respectively, with 6 bases between them. CDR3 in amino acids: CASSDGVTDTQYF. CDR3 coding DNA: TGTGCCAGCAGTGACGGGGTGACAGATACGCAGTATTTT.

This clonotype showed up just a few times. The chain has TRBV12-3 or TRBV12-4 and TRBJ2-7; 14 nucleotides line up with TRBD2. After removal of 5 bases from V and 6 bases from J, the junction contained 6 bases not matched to a gene. The CDR3 runs to 15 residues. The CDR3 region is CASSHGTSGSREQYF. The CDR3 region has the DNA TGTGCCAGCAGTCACGGGACTAGCGGGAGTCGCGAGCAGTACTTC.

The V gene is TRBV20-1, the J gene TRBJ2-3; no definite D call. The CDR3 is 12 amino acids. The V gene lost 6 bases and the J gene lost 4 bases, with 11 bases spanning the gap. The germline V gene has CDR1 DFQATT and CDR2 SNEGSKA (reference sequence). CDR3: CSAVVGPDTQYF. DNA for the CDR3: TGCAGTGCAGTCGTTGGCCCAGATACGCAGTATTTT.

This clonotype was observed a handful of times. This sequence joins TRBV10-3 and TRBJ2-4, with D possibly TRBD2 on 6 matching bases. This CDR3 is built from 17 residues. With 0 bases removed from V and 2 bases from J, the gap between germline ends came to 14 bases. CDR1 and CDR2 (germline): ENHRY, SYGVKD. In DNA form, the CDR3 reads TGTGCCATCAGTGAGTCTGTCGCGGGGACGTCCAAAAACATTCAGTACTTC. Encoded protein: CAISESVAGTSKNIQYF.

Ten or more counts support this clonotype. The chain uses TRBV20-1 and TRBJ1-1; TRBD1 aligns across 9 bases. From germline, CDR1 is DFQATT and CDR2 SNEGSKA (reference sequence). V was pared by 2 bases and J by 3 bases, with 16 bases of the junction left unmatched. The CDR3 consists of 18 residues. This CDR3 reads CSARLLGQGQAWDTEAFF. Written as DNA, the CDR3 is TGCAGTGCTAGACTTCTCGGACAGGGGCAGGCCTGGGACACTGAAGCTTTCTTT.

In this sample, this clonotype turned up many times. V usage is TRBV27 and J usage is TRBJ2-7; TRBD2 matches at 8 bases. Germline CDR1 reads MNHEY; CDR2 reads SMNVEV (reference sequence). V lost 6 bases to trimming and J lost 6 bases; unmatched junction nucleotides: 7. The CDR3 runs 13 residues. The CDR3 loop reads CASRPAGETEQYF. The DNA of the CDR3 is TGTGCCAGCAGACCAGCGGGAGAAACCGAGCAGTACTTC.